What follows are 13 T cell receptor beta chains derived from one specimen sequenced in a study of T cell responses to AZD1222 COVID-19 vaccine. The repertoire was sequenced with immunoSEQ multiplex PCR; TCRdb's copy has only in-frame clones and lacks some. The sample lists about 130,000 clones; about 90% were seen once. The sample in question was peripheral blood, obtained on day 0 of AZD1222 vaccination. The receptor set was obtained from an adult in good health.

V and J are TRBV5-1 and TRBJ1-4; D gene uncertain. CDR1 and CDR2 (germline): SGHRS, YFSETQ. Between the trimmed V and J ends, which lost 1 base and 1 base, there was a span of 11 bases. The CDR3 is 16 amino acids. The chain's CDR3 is CASSLLSQQTNEKLFF. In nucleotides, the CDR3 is TGCGCCAGCAGCTTGTTGTCACAGCAAACTAATGAAAAACTGTTTTTT.

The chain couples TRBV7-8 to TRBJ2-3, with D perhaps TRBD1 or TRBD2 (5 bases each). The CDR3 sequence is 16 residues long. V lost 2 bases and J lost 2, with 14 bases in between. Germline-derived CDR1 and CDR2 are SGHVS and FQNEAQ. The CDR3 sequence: CASSLLGRLLTDTQYF. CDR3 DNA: TGTGCCAGCAGCTTATTGGGACGACTCCTCACAGATACGCAGTATTTT.

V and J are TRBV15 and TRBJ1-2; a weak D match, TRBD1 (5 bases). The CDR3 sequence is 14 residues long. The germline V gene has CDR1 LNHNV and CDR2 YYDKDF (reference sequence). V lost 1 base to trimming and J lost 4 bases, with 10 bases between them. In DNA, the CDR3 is TGTGCCACCAGCAGAGGACAGCCGTTCTATGGCTACACCTTC. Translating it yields CATSRGQPFYGYTF.

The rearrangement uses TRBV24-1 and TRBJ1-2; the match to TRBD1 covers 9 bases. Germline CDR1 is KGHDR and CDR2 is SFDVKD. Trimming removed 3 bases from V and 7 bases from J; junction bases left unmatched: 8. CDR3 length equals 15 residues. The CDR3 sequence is CATSDPGTGIVGYTF. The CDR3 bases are TGTGCCACCAGTGATCCCGGGACAGGGATTGTTGGCTACACCTTC.

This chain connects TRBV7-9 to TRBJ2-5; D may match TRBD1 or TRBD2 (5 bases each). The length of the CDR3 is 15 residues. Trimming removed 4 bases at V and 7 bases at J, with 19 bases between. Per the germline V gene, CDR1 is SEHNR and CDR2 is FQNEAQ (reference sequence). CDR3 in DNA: TGTGCCAGCAGCTCACAGCCGGGACCTAGAGGGACCCAGTACTTC. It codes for CASSSQPGPRGTQYF.

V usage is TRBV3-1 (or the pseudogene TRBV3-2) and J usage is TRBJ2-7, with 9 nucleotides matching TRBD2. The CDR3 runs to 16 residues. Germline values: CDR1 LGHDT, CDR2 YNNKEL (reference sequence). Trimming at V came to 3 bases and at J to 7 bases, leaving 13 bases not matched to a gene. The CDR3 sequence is CASSQARLAEGLEQYF. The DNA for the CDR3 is TGTGCCAGCAGCCAGGCCAGACTAGCGGAGGGATTGGAGCAGTACTTC.

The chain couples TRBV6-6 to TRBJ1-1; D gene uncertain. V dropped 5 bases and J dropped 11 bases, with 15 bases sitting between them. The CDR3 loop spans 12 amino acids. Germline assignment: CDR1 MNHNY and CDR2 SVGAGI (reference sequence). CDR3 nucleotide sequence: TGTGCCAGCAGTCTCCCGGGTGGAGTGGCTTTCTTT. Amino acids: CASSLPGGVAFF.

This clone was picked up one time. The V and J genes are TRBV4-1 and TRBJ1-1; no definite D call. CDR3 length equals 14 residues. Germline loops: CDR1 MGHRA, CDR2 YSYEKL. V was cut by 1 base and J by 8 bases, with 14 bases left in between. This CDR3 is CASSQGQMRREAFF. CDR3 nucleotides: TGCGCCAGCAGCCAAGGGCAGATGCGTCGAGAAGCTTTCTTT.

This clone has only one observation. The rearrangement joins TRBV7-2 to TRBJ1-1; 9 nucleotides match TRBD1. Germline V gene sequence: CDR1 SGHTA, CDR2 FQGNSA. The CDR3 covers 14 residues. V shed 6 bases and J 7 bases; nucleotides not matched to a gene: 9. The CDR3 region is CASSPGQGQGEAFF. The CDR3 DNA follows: TGTGCCAGCAGTCCCGGACAGGGACAGGGTGAAGCTTTCTTT.

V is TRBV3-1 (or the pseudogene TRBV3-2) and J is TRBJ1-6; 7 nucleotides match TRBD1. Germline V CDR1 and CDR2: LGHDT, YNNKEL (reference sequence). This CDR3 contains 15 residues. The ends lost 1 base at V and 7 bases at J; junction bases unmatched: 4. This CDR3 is CASSQVAGGNSPLHF. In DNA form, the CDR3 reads TGTGCCAGCAGCCAAGTGGCAGGGGGAAATTCACCCCTCCACTTT.

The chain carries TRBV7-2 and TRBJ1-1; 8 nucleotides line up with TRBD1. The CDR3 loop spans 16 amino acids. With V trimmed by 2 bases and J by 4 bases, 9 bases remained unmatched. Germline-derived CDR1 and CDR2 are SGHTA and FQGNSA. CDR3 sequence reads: CASSLNPGQGSTEAFF. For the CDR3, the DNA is TGTGCCAGCAGCTTAAACCCCGGACAGGGAAGCACTGAAGCTTTCTTT.

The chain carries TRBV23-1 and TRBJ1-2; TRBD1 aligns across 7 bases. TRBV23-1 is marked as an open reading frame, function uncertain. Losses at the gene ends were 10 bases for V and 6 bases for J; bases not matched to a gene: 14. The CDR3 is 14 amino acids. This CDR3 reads CAIPGGDTRNGYTF. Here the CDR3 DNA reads TGCGCCATCCCAGGGGGGGATACCCGGAATGGCTACACCTTC.

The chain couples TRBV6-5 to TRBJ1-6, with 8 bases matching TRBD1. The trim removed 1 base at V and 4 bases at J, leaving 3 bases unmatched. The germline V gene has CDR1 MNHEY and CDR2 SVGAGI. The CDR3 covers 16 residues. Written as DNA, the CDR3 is TGTGCCAGCAGTTACTTGGACAGGGCATATAATTCACCCCTCCACTTT. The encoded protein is CASSYLDRAYNSPLHF.